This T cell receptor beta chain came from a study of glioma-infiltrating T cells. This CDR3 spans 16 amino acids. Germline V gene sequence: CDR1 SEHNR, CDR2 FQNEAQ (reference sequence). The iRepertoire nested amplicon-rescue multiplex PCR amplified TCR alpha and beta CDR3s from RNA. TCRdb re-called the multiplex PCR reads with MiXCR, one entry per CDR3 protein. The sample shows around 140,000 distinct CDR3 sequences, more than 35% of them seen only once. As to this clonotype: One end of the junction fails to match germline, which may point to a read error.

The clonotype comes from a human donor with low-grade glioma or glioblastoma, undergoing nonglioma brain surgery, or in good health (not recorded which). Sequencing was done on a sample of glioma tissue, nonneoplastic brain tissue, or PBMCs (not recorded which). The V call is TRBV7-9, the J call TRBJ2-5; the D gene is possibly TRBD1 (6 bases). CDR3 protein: CARSLGGWGKQETQYF. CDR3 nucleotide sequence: TGTGCCCGCAGCTTAGGGGGATGGGGCAAACAAGAGACCCAGTACTTC. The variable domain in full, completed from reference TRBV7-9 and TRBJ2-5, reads DTGVSQNPRHKITKRGQNVTFRCDPISEHNRLYWYRQTLGQGPEFLTYFQNEAQLEKSRLLSDRFSAERPKGSFSTLEIQRTEQGDSAMYLCARSLGGWGKQETQYFGPGTRLLVL.